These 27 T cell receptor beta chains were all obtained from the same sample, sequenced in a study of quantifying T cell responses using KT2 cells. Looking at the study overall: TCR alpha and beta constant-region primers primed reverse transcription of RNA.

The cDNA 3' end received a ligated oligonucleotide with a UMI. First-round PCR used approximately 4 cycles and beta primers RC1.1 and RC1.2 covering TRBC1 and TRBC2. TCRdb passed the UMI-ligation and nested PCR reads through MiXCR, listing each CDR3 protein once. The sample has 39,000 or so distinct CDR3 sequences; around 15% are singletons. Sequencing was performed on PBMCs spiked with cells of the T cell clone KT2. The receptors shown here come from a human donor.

The CDR3 spells CASSYSGGGHTDTQYF. In DNA form, the CDR3 reads TGTGCCAGCAGTTACTCCGGGGGGGGGCACACAGATACGCAGTATTTT. This chain links TRBV6-6 with TRBJ2-3; TRBD2 matches 8 bases. The CDR3 spans 16 residues. Germline V gene data show CDR1 as MNHNY and CDR2 as SVGAGI (reference sequence). V was pared by 0 bases and J by 2 bases, with 4 bases of the junction left unmatched.

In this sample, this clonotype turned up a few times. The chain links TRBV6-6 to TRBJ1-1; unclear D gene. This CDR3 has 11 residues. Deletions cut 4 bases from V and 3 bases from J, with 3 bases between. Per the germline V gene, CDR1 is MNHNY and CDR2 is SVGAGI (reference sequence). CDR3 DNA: TGTGCCAGCAGTTTTGACACTGAAGCTTTCTTT. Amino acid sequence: CASSFDTEAFF.

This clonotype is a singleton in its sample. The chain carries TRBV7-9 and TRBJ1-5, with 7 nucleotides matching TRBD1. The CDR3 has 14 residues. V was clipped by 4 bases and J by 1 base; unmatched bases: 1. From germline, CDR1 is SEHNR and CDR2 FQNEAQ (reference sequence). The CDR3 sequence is CASSSGGSNQPQHF. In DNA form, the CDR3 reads TGTGCCAGCAGCTCAGGGGGGAGCAATCAGCCCCAGCATTTT.

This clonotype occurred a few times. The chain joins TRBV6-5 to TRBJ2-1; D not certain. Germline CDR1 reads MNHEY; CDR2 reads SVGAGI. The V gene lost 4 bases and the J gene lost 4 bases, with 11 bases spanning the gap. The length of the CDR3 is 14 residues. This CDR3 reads CASSSFKWYNEQFF. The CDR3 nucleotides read TGTGCCAGCAGTTCCTTTAAGTGGTACAATGAGCAGTTCTTC.

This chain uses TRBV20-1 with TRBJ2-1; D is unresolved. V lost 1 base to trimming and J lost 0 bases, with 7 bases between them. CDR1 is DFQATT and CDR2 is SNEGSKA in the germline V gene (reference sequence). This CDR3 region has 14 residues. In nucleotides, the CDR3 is TGCAGTGCTAGAGTCGGGTCCTCCTACAATGAGCAGTTCTTC. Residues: CSARVGSSYNEQFF.

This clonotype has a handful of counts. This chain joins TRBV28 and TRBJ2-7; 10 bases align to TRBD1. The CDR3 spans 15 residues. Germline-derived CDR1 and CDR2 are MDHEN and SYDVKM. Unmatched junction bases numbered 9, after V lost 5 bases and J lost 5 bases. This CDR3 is CASSEPGQGLNEQYF. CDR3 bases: TGTGCCAGCAGTGAACCGGGACAGGGGCTTAACGAGCAGTACTTC.

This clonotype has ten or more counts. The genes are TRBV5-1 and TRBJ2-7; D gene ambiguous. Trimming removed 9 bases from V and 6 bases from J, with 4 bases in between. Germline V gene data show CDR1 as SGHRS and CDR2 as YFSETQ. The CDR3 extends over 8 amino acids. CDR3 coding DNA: TGCGCCACCCCCGAGCAGTACTTC. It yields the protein CATPEQYF.

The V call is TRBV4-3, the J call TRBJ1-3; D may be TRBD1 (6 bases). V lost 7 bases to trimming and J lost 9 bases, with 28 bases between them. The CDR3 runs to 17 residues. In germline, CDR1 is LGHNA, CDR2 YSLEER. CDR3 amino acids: CASTLGVRGGHRSTIYF. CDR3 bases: TGCGCCAGCACCCTGGGGGTGCGGGGGGGACACAGGAGCACCATATATTTT.

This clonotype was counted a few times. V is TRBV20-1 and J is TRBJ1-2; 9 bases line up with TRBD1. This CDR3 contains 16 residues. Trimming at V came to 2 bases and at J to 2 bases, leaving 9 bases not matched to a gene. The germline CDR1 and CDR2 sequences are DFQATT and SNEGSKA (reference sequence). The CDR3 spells CSARPLDRGGNYGYTF. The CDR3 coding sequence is TGCAGTGCTAGACCCCTGGACAGGGGAGGAAACTATGGCTACACCTTC.

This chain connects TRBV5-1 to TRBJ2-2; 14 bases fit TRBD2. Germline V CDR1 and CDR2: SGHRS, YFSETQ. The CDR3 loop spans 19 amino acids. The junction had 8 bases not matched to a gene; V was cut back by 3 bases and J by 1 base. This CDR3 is CASSYGLAGGSKNTGELFF. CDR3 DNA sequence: TGCGCCAGCAGCTACGGACTAGCGGGGGGCTCTAAGAACACCGGGGAGCTGTTTTTT.

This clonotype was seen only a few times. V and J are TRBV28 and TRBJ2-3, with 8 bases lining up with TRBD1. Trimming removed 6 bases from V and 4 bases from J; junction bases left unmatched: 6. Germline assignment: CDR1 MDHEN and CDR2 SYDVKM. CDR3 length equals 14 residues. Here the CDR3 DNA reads TGTGCCAGCAGGATCGACAGGGGAGCAGATACGCAGTATTTT. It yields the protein CASRIDRGADTQYF.

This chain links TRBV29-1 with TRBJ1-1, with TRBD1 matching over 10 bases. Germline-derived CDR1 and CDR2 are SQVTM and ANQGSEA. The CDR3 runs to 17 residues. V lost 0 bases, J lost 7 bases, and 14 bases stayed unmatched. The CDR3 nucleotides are TGCAGCGTTGAAGATCTTTTACCCGGGACAGGGGACGGTGAAGCTTTCTTT. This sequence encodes CSVEDLLPGTGDGEAFF.

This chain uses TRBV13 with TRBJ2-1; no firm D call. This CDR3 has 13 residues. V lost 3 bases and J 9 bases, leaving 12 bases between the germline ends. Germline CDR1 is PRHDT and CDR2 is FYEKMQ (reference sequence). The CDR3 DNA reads TGTGCCAGCAGCTTCCCCCCAGCCGGTGAGCAGTTCTTC. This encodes CASSFPPAGEQFF.

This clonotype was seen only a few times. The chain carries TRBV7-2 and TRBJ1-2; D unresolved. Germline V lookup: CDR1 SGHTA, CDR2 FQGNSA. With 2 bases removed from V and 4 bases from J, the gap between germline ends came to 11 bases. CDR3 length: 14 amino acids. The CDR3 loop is CASSLSGGLYGYTF. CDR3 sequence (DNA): TGTGCCAGCAGCTTATCGGGCGGGCTCTATGGCTACACCTTC. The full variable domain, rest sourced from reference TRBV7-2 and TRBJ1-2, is GAGVSQSPSNKVTEKGKDVELRCDPISGHTALYWYRQSLGQGLEFLIYFQGNSAPDKSGLPSDRFSAERTGGSVSTLTIQRTQQEDSAVYLCASSLSGGLYGYTFGSGTRLTVV.

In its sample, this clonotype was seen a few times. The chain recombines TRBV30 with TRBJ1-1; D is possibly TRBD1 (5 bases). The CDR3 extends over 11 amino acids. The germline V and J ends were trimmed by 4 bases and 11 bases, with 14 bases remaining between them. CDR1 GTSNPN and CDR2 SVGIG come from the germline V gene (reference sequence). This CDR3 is CAWIVMGTAFF. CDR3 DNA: TGTGCCTGGATCGTAATGGGGACGGCTTTCTTT.

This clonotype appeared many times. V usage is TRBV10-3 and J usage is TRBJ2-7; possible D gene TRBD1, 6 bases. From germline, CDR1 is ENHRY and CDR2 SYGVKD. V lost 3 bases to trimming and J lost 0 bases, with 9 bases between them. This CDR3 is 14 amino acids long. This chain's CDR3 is CAISERQDSYEQYF. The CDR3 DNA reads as TGTGCCATCAGTGAAAGACAGGACTCCTACGAGCAGTACTTC.

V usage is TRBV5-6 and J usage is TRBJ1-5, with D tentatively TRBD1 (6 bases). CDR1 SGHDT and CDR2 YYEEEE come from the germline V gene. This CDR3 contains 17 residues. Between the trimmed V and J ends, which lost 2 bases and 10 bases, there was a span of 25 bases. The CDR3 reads CASSLRRGVRGISPQHF. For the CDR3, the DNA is TGTGCCAGCAGCTTAAGGAGGGGGGTCAGGGGAATCAGCCCCCAGCATTTT.

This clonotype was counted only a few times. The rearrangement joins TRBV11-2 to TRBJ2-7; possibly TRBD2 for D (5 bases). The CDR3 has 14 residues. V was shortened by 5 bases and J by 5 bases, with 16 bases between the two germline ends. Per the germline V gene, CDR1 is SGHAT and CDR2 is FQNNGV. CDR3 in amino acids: CASSRFSVLDEQYF. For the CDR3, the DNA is TGTGCCAGCAGCCGATTTAGCGTACTGGACGAGCAGTACTTC.

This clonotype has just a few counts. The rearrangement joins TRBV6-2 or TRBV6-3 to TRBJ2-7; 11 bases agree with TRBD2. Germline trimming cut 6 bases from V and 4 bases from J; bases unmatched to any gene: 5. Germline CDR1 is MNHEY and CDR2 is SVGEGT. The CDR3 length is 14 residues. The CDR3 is CASRGRLAGYEQYF. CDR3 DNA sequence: TGTGCCAGCAGGGGACGACTAGCGGGGTACGAGCAGTACTTC.

The CDR3 region is CASSLFFGVGGLTDTQYF. The CDR3 DNA sequence: TGTGCCAGCAGTTTATTTTTTGGTGTCGGCGGTCTCACAGATACGCAGTATTTT. The chain uses TRBV27 and TRBJ2-3, with D unclear. Trimming took 1 base from V and 2 from J, leaving 19 bases between them. CDR3 length: 18 residues. CDR1 and CDR2 from the germline V gene are MNHEY and SMNVEV (reference sequence).

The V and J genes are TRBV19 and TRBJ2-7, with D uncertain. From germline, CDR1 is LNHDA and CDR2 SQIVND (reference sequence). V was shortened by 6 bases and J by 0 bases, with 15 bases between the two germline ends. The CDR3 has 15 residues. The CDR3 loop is CASSRPGDSSYEQYF. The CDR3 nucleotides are TGTGCCAGTAGCAGACCTGGGGATAGCTCCTACGAGCAGTACTTC.

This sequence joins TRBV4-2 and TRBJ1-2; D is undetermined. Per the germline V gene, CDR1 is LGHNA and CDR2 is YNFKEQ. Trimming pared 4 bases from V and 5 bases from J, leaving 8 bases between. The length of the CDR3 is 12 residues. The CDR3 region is CASSPDSYGYTF. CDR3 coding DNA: TGTGCCAGCAGCCCGGACTCGTATGGCTACACCTTC.

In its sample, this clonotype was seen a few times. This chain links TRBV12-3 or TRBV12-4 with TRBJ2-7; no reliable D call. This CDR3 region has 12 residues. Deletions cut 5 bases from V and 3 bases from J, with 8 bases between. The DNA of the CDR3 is TGTGCCAGCAGTCTCAGGCGCTACGAGCAGTACTTC. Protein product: CASSLRRYEQYF.

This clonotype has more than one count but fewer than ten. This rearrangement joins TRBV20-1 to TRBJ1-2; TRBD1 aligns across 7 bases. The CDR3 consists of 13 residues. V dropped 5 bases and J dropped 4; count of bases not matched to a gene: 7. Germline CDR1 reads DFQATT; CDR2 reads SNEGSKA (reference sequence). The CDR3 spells CSARQGWGYGYTF. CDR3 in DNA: TGCAGTGCTCGACAGGGATGGGGCTATGGCTACACCTTC.

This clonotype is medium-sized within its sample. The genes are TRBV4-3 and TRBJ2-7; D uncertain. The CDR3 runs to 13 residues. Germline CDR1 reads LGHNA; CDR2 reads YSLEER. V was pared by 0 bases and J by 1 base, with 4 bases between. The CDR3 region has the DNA TGCGCCAGCAGCCAAGAACTATCCTACGAGCAGTACTTC. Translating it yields CASSQELSYEQYF.

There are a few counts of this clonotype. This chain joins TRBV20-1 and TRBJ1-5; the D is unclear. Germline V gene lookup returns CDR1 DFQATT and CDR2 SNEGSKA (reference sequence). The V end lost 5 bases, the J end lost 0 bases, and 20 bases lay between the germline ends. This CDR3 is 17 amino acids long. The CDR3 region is CSAYSVGRQYSNQPQHF. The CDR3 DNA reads TGCAGTGCTTATTCAGTAGGGAGGCAGTATAGCAATCAGCCCCAGCATTTT.

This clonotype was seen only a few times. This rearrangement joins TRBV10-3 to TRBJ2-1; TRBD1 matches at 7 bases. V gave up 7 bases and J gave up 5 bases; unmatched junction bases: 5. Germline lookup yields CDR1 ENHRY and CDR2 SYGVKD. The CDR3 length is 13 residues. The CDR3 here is CAIMGTEHNEQFF. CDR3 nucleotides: TGTGCCATCATGGGGACAGAACACAATGAGCAGTTCTTC.